Following are 22 T cell receptor beta chains from one sample sequenced in a study of blood T cell repertoires in COVID-19. Some clones are missing from TCRdb's copy, which holds only in-frame ones; the method was immunoSEQ multiplex PCR. The table lists about 220,000 clones, approximately 78% of them singletons, with about 5.6% in the top ten. The material sequenced was peripheral blood. Every receptor here comes from a woman in her 70s with COVID-19, enrolled during active disease.

The chain recombines TRBV10-1 with TRBJ2-1; tentative D call: TRBD2 (6 bases). Trimming removed 10 bases from V and 9 bases from J, with 16 bases in between. The CDR3 spans 12 residues. The germline gives CDR1 WNHNN, CDR2 SYGVQD (reference sequence). The CDR3 DNA sequence: TGCGCCACCTCGGGAGCTCGGATTGAGCAGTTCTTC. It translates to CATSGARIEQFF.

The V call is TRBV5-5, the J call TRBJ1-2, with 7 bases aligning to TRBD1. The V and J ends lost 2 bases and 6 bases, in that order; junction bases with no gene match: 7. The CDR3 is made up of 14 amino acids. Germline V gives CDR1 SGHKS, CDR2 YYEKEE (reference sequence). CDR3 protein: CASSFFSQGDGYTF. The DNA for the CDR3 is TGTGCCAGCAGCTTTTTTAGCCAGGGGGATGGCTACACCTTC.

This chain joins TRBV7-9 and TRBJ1-2; 8 nucleotides agree with TRBD1. J was trimmed by 4 bases and V by 5 bases; bases with no gene match: 3. In germline, CDR1 is SEHNR, CDR2 FQNEAQ (reference sequence). The CDR3 is 13 residues long. The CDR3 DNA is TGTGCCAGCAGCGCCGGGACAGGCTATGGCTACACCTTC. Its protein product is CASSAGTGYGYTF.

The chain is built from TRBV18 and TRBJ1-1; 10 bases align to TRBD1. The CDR3 is 17 amino acids. The germline gives CDR1 KGHSH, CDR2 LQKENI. Trimming took 5 bases from V and 3 from J; bases not matched to a gene: 12. CDR3 sequence (DNA): TGTGCCAGCTCATCATCTACCCCTGGGACAGGGGACACTGAAGCTTTCTTT. Protein product: CASSSSTPGTGDTEAFF.

The chain recombines TRBV18 with TRBJ2-7; TRBD2 matches 13 bases. From germline, CDR1 is KGHSH and CDR2 LQKENI. The J segment lost 6 bases and the V segment lost 4 bases, leaving 9 bases of the junction unmatched. The length of the CDR3 is 16 residues. The chain's CDR3 is CASSLGLAGALGEQYF. For the CDR3, the DNA is TGTGCCAGCTCACTCGGACTAGCGGGAGCTTTGGGCGAGCAGTACTTC.

This chain uses TRBV7-3 with TRBJ2-1; tentatively, D is TRBD2 (5 bases). V was shortened by 2 bases and J by 3 bases, with 11 bases between the two germline ends. This CDR3 comprises 15 residues. Germline CDR1 reads SGHTA; CDR2 reads FQGTGA. CDR3 in DNA: TGTGCCAGCAGCTTAGTAACCGGGATCTACAATGAGCAGTTCTTC. Translation: CASSLVTGIYNEQFF.

This clone was found a few times. This chain links TRBV7-9 with TRBJ1-3; 9 nucleotides match TRBD1. This CDR3 has 15 residues. CDR1 is SEHNR, CDR2 FQNEAQ, per germline (reference sequence). Trimming at V came to 4 bases and at J to 4 bases, leaving 5 bases not matched to a gene. The CDR3 region is CASSSGQGRGNTIYF. The CDR3 DNA reads TGTGCCAGCAGCTCTGGACAGGGGAGAGGAAACACCATATATTTT.

This sequence joins TRBV5-1 and TRBJ2-5; 7 bases are a match to TRBD2. The ends lost 4 bases at V and 1 base at J; junction bases unmatched: 10. This CDR3 contains 16 residues. Looked up from germline, CDR1 is SGHRS and CDR2 is YFSETQ. The CDR3 DNA reads as TGCGCCAGCAGCCGATGGCAGCGGGGTCCCCAAGAGACCCAGTACTTC. Translating gives CASSRWQRGPQETQYF.

The rearrangement joins TRBV19 to TRBJ2-1, with TRBD2 matching 8 bases. J lost 5 bases, V lost 5 bases, and 8 bases had no gene match. The CDR3 spans 15 residues. Germline V lookup: CDR1 LNHDA, CDR2 SQIVND (reference sequence). The CDR3 DNA reads as TGTGCCAGTAGTGTCTCGGGAGGGCCGAACAATGAGCAGTTCTTC. Amino acid sequence: CASSVSGGPNNEQFF.

The chain carries TRBV9 and TRBJ2-3; 7 positions match TRBD2. The CDR3 length is 14 residues. CDR1 and CDR2 from the germline V gene are SGDLS and YYNGEE. V lost 3 bases, J lost 4 bases, and 5 bases stayed unmatched. The CDR3 coding sequence is TGTGCCAGCAGCGGATGGACTAGTTCAGATACGCAGTATTTT. Protein sequence: CASSGWTSSDTQYF.

This chain connects TRBV28 to TRBJ1-1, with TRBD1 matching 10 bases. The CDR3 extends over 15 amino acids. J lost 6 bases, V lost 2 bases, and 6 bases had no gene match. In germline, CDR1 is MDHEN, CDR2 SYDVKM. This chain's CDR3 is CASSLVRDRGPEAFF. In DNA form, the CDR3 reads TGTGCCAGCAGTTTAGTCAGGGACAGGGGACCTGAAGCTTTCTTT.

The CDR3 DNA sequence: TGTGCCAGCAGACCTCAGGGGGCGGCCTATGGCTACACCTTC. This encodes CASRPQGAAYGYTF. This sequence joins TRBV6-5 and TRBJ1-2; 8 bases line up with TRBD1. The CDR3 consists of 14 residues. J gave up 4 bases and V 6 bases, and 7 bases lay outside the gene matches. CDR1 is MNHEY, CDR2 SVGAGI, per germline.

The V call is TRBV15, the J call TRBJ1-6; the D gene is possibly TRBD1 (6 bases). This CDR3 comprises 20 residues. Trimming removed 0 bases at V and 0 bases at J, with 18 bases between. Per germline, CDR1 LNHNV and CDR2 YYDKDF (reference sequence). CDR3 region: CATSRDTGTPGSSYNSPLHF. The CDR3 DNA reads TGTGCCACCAGCAGAGACACAGGGACCCCCGGCAGCTCCTATAATTCACCCCTCCACTTT.

This rearrangement joins TRBV5-4 to TRBJ2-7; 7 bases are a match to TRBD2. The CDR3 sequence is 17 residues long. From germline, CDR1 is SGHNT and CDR2 YYREEE (reference sequence). V lost 0 bases and J lost 4; bases outside the gene matches: 13. This CDR3 reads CASSLVGGLAELYEQYF. The DNA of the CDR3 is TGTGCCAGCAGCTTGGTAGGAGGTCTAGCGGAACTATACGAGCAGTACTTC.

This clone was picked up a small number of times. This chain joins TRBV7-9 and TRBJ2-1; tentative D call: TRBD2 (7 bases). With 5 bases removed from V and 1 base from J, the gap between germline ends came to 24 bases. CDR3 length: 19 residues. The germline CDR1 and CDR2 sequences are SEHNR and FQNEAQ (reference sequence). CDR3 protein: CASSPWEGLGGKSYNEQFF. The CDR3 DNA sequence: TGTGCCAGCAGCCCCTGGGAGGGGCTGGGGGGCAAGTCCTACAATGAGCAGTTCTTC.

The rearrangement uses TRBV28 and TRBJ1-1, with TRBD1 as a possible D gene (5 bases). Germline-derived CDR1 and CDR2 are MDHEN and SYDVKM. Trimming shortened V by 7 bases and J by 0 bases, and 15 bases separated the two germline ends. The CDR3 spans 15 residues. This CDR3 is CASNILSGVNTEAFF. CDR3 bases: TGTGCCAGCAATATCTTGTCGGGGGTGAACACTGAAGCTTTCTTT.

V and J are TRBV13 and TRBJ1-5; 7 nucleotides match TRBD1. The CDR3 runs 15 residues. J lost 7 bases, V lost 3 bases, and 9 bases had no gene match. Germline V gene sequence: CDR1 PRHDT, CDR2 FYEKMQ (reference sequence). For the CDR3, the DNA is TGTGCCAGCAGCTTGTCAGGCAGGGGGTGGCAGCCCCAGCATTTT. Translating it yields CASSLSGRGWQPQHF.

The V call is TRBV28, the J call TRBJ1-2; 8 bases line up with TRBD1. This CDR3 has 16 amino acids. V shed 5 bases, J shed 7 bases, and the junction held 15 bases outside the gene matches. Germline-derived CDR1 and CDR2 are MDHEN and SYDVKM. CDR3 in amino acids: CASSPFHRGQGSGYTF. In nucleotides, the CDR3 is TGTGCCAGCAGTCCATTCCATCGCGGACAGGGCTCTGGCTACACCTTC.

This chain uses TRBV5-1 with TRBJ2-1, with 13 nucleotides matching TRBD2. From germline, CDR1 is SGHRS and CDR2 YFSETQ. Trimming removed 4 bases from V and 7 bases from J; junction bases left unmatched: 11. CDR3 size: 17 residues. The CDR3 DNA is TGCGCCAGCAGCCTCGGCCCTACTAGCGGGAGGGGGAATGAGCAGTTCTTC. Encoded protein: CASSLGPTSGRGNEQFF.

The genes are TRBV30 and TRBJ1-2, with 7 bases aligning to TRBD1. CDR1 is GTSNPN, CDR2 SVGIG, per germline (reference sequence). CDR3 length equals 13 residues. The trim removed 2 bases at V and 3 bases at J, leaving 3 bases unmatched. CDR3 amino acids: CAWSNRGDYGYTF. CDR3 DNA: TGTGCCTGGAGTAACAGGGGCGACTATGGCTACACCTTC.

The rearrangement uses TRBV4-1 and TRBJ2-3, with TRBD2 matching over 12 bases. The CDR3 has 17 residues. V lost 4 bases to trimming and J lost 3 bases; unmatched junction nucleotides: 8. Germline V gives CDR1 MGHRA, CDR2 YSYEKL. CDR3 protein: CASSPRTSGIKTDTQYF. The CDR3 DNA reads as TGCGCCAGCAGCCCGCGGACTAGCGGGATTAAGACAGATACGCAGTATTTT.

The chain recombines TRBV13 with TRBJ1-1; 7 bases fit TRBD1. J gave up 4 bases and V 2 bases, and 7 bases lay outside the gene matches. Per the germline V gene, CDR1 is PRHDT and CDR2 is FYEKMQ (reference sequence). This CDR3 has 15 residues. CDR3 bases: TGTGCCAGCAGCTTAAGGGGGCGATTGGGCACTGAAGCTTTCTTT. It yields the protein CASSLRGRLGTEAFF.